The entry that follows covers one T cell receptor (beta chain) sequence. With 1 base removed from V and 8 bases from J, the gap between germline ends came to 11 bases. CDR3 length: 13 amino acids. The germline gives CDR1 MGHRA, CDR2 YSYEKL. A v3.0 immunoSEQ assay was performed at survey level. TCRdb's table, derived via immunoSEQ multiplex PCR, lists solely in-frame clones and lacks some. The data show about 17,000 clones, 60% to 85% seen once. This sample stems from a study of long-term antiretroviral therapy in people with HIV. Sequencing used unsorted PBMCs, obtained at the start of antiretroviral therapy. The chain is built from TRBV4-1 and TRBJ1-2; D not certain. The clonotype originates from a man aged 25-45 years with HIV. CDR3 loop: CASSQARGGGYTF. In DNA, the CDR3 is TGCGCCAGCAGCCAAGCACGGGGAGGCGGCTACACCTTC.